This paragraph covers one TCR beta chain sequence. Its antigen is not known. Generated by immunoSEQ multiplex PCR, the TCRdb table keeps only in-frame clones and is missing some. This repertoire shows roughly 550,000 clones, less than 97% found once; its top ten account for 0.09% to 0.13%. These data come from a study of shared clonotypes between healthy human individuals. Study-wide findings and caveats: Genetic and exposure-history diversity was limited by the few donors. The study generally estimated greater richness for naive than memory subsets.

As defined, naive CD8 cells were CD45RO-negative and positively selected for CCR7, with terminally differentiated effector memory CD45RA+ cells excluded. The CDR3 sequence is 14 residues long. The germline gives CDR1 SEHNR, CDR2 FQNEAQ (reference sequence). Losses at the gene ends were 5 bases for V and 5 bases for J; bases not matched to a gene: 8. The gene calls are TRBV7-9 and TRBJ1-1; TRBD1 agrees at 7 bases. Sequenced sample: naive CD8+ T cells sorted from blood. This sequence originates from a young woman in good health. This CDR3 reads CASSHARTGTEAFF. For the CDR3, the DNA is TGTGCCAGCAGCCACGCTAGGACAGGTACTGAAGCTTTCTTT. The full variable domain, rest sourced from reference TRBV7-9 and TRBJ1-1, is DTGVSQNPRHKITKRGQNVTFRCDPISEHNRLYWYRQTLGQGPEFLTYFQNEAQLEKSRLLSDRFSAERPKGSFSTLEIQRTEQGDSAMYLCASSHARTGTEAFFGQGTRLTVV.